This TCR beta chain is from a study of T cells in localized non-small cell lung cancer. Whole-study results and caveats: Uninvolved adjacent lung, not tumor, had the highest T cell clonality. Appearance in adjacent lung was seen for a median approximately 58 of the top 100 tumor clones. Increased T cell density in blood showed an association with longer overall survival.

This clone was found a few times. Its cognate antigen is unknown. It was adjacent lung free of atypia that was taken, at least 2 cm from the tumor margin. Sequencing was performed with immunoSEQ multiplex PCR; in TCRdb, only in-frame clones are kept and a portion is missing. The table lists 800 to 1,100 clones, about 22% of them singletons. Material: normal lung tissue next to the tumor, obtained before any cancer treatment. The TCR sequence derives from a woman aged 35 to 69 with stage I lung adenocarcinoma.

CDR3 DNA sequence: TGTGCCAGCAGCTTCGGCCCAAGCTCTGGAAACACCATATATTTT. Protein product: CASSFGPSSGNTIYF. The genes are TRBV11-3 and TRBJ1-3; D remains unclear. CDR3 size: 15 residues. Germline V CDR1 and CDR2: SGHNT, YENEEA. Trimming cost V 3 bases and J 0 bases, with 9 bases left between them.